The 28 T cell receptor beta chains reported below all come from one sample, sequenced in a study of Graves' ophthalmopathy and Graves' hyperthyroidism. Amplification of TCR beta CDR3 regions used RNA transcripts. A first-round RT-PCR used HTBI primers, followed by a second-round multiplex PCR. A single record per CDR3 protein comes from TCRdb applying MiXCR to the multiplex PCR reads. The data contain approximately 540,000 distinct CDR3 sequences, 35% to 45% of them singletons. Sequencing was carried out using peripheral blood or thyroid tissue (not recorded which). Every receptor here comes from an adult man with Graves' hyperthyroidism.

This clonotype was observed a single time. This sequence joins TRBV7-4 and TRBJ2-5; 7 nucleotides line up with TRBD2. Germline trimming cut 3 bases from V and 5 bases from J; bases unmatched to any gene: 6. Germline CDR1 SGHVT, CDR2 SQSDAQ. There are 14 residues in the CDR3. The CDR3 nucleotides read TGTGCCAGCAGCTTTGAGGGAGGGATCGAGACCCAGTACTTC. This gives the protein CASSFEGGIETQYF.

The rearrangement links TRBV28 to TRBJ2-5, with D tentatively TRBD1 (7 bases). The germline CDR1 and CDR2 sequences are MDHEN and SYDVKM. Trimming stripped 3 bases from V and 2 bases from J, with 13 bases between. This CDR3 spans 15 amino acids. Here the CDR3 DNA reads TGTGCCAGCAGTTTCGCCAGGGGGGTTCAAGAGACCCAGTACTTC. This codes for CASSFARGVQETQYF.

This chain uses TRBV28 with TRBJ1-2, with D possibly matching TRBD1 (6 bases). This CDR3 comprises 21 residues. V was pared by 2 bases and J by 2 bases, with 30 bases between. The germline CDR1 and CDR2 sequences are MDHEN and SYDVKM. This CDR3 is CASSLRSPHPGQGELNYGYTF. In DNA, the CDR3 is TGTGCCAGCAGTTTACGATCCCCCCATCCGGGACAAGGGGAACTCAACTATGGCTACACCTTC.

This clonotype was seen at least ten times. The chain joins TRBV19 to TRBJ2-7; no definite D call. V was trimmed by 6 bases and J by 2 bases, leaving 14 bases between them. Germline V lookup: CDR1 LNHDA, CDR2 SQIVND (reference sequence). The CDR3 has 14 amino acids. This CDR3 reads CASSVRAAAYEQYF. The CDR3 nucleotides read TGTGCCAGTAGCGTCCGGGCCGCGGCCTACGAGCAGTACTTC.

The chain recombines TRBV4-1 with TRBJ1-2; 7 bases agree with TRBD1. The junction had 9 bases not matched to a gene; V was cut back by 1 base and J by 4 bases. The CDR3 contains 16 residues. CDR1 and CDR2 from the germline V gene are MGHRA and YSYEKL. CDR3 nucleotides: TGCGCCAGCAGCCAAGTCCACTCGGGACAGCTCTATGGCTACACCTTC. Its protein is CASSQVHSGQLYGYTF.

This clonotype was counted ten times or more. The V and J genes are TRBV7-3 and TRBJ2-6; 7 bases line up with TRBD2. The germline V gene encodes CDR1 SGHTA and CDR2 FQGTGA. There are 16 residues in the CDR3. Trimming cost V 5 bases and J 2 bases; bases outside gene matches: 6. The CDR3 reads CASSASRGAGANVLTF. In nucleotides, the CDR3 is TGTGCCAGCAGCGCGTCCCGGGGGGCTGGGGCCAACGTCCTGACTTTC.

The chain couples TRBV7-2 to TRBJ1-6; TRBD1 is a possible D gene (6 bases). V was cut by 8 bases and J by 0 bases, with 14 bases left in between. This CDR3 has 16 amino acids. Per germline, CDR1 SGHTA and CDR2 FQGNSA. The CDR3, as DNA: TGTGCCAGCTCCACGGCGGGGGCCTCCTATAATTCACCCCTCCACTTT. Its translation: CASSTAGASYNSPLHF.

The rearrangement uses TRBV18 and TRBJ2-5; D might be TRBD2 (6 bases). The CDR3 extends over 13 amino acids. V was cut by 4 bases and J by 5 bases, with 11 bases left in between. CDR1 is KGHSH, CDR2 LQKENI, per germline. DNA of the CDR3: TGTGCCAGCTCACGGGACTCTCTGGAGACCCAGTACTTC. Protein: CASSRDSLETQYF. Using reference TRBV18 and TRBJ2-5 for the parts outside the CDR3, the full variable domain is NAGVMQNPRHLVRRRGQEARLRCSPMKGHSHVYWYRQLPEEGLKFMVYLQKENIIDESGMPKERFSAEFPKEGPSILRIQQVVRGDSAAYFCASSRDSLETQYFGPGTRLLVL.

This clonotype was recorded at least ten times. The chain links TRBV7-2 to TRBJ2-7; the match to TRBD1 covers 10 bases. The J segment lost 8 bases and the V segment lost 5 bases, leaving 12 bases of the junction unmatched. Looked up from germline, CDR1 is SGHTA and CDR2 is FQGNSA. The CDR3 covers 15 residues. DNA of the CDR3: TGTGCCAGCAGCCCGGGGACAGGGGTAGGGCGGCAGCAGTACTTC. It codes for CASSPGTGVGRQQYF.

V and J are TRBV7-2 and TRBJ1-5; a weak D match, TRBD1 (6 bases). The CDR3 runs 16 residues. The ends were cut back, 3 bases at V and 6 bases at J, with 18 bases in the middle. Looked up from germline, CDR1 is SGHTA and CDR2 is FQGNSA. The CDR3 sequence is CASSLIGDIGSQPQHF. The DNA of the CDR3 is TGTGCCAGCAGCTTGATTGGGGACATCGGATCTCAGCCCCAGCATTTT. Looking up the rest from reference TRBV7-2 and TRBJ1-5 gives the full variable domain: GAGVSQSPSNKVTEKGKDVELRCDPISGHTALYWYRQSLGQGLEFLIYFQGNSAPDKSGLPSDRFSAERTGGSVSTLTIQRTQQEDSAVYLCASSLIGDIGSQPQHFGDGTRLSIL.

The V call is TRBV20-1, the J call TRBJ2-3, with D possibly TRBD1 on 5 matching bases. The CDR3 is made up of 12 amino acids. V gave up 1 base and J gave up 3 bases, with 5 bases separating them. Germline V gene sequence: CDR1 DFQATT, CDR2 SNEGSKA (reference sequence). CDR3 in DNA: TGCAGTGCTAGAGGACAGACAGATACGCAGTATTTT. Protein sequence: CSARGQTDTQYF.

The chain couples TRBV7-2 to TRBJ2-7; perhaps D is TRBD1 or TRBD2 (5 bases each). This CDR3 region has 15 residues. V lost 5 bases to trimming and J lost 3 bases, with 17 bases between them. The germline V gene encodes CDR1 SGHTA and CDR2 FQGNSA. The CDR3 reads CASSPTGTNNYEQYF. The CDR3 DNA reads as TGTGCCAGCAGCCCAACCGGGACCAACAACTACGAGCAGTACTTC.

This clonotype was seen repeatedly, ten times or more. CDR3 bases: TGTGCCAGCAGGGTGCTAGCGGGCCCAGGGGAGCAGTACTTC. Its translation: CASRVLAGPGEQYF. The genes are TRBV2 and TRBJ2-7; the match to TRBD2 covers 8 bases. Trimming at V came to 6 bases and at J to 7 bases, leaving 11 bases not matched to a gene. This CDR3 is built from 14 residues. Germline V gives CDR1 SNHLY, CDR2 FYNNEI.

The chain recombines TRBV11-2 with TRBJ2-5; 9 nucleotides agree with TRBD2. Germline CDR1 and CDR2: SGHAT and FQNNGV. The CDR3 has 18 residues. Trimming at V came to 5 bases and at J to 0 bases, leaving 13 bases not matched to a gene. The CDR3 bases are TGTGCCAGCAGCCCCTCTAGGGCTAGCGGGGCCTACCAAGAGACCCAGTACTTC. This translates into CASSPSRASGAYQETQYF.

This chain uses TRBV7-8 with TRBJ1-1; D uncertain. CDR1 is SGHVS and CDR2 is FQNEAQ in the germline V gene. Trimming left V 8 bases short and J 1 base short, with 20 bases between. The CDR3 consists of 16 residues. The CDR3 here is CASSVGTPGGNTEAFF. CDR3 DNA: TGTGCCAGCTCCGTAGGAACCCCGGGCGGGAACACTGAAGCTTTCTTT. Based on the CDR3 plus reference TRBV7-8 and TRBJ1-1, the full variable domain is GAGVSQSPRYKVAKRGQDVALRCDPISGHVSLFWYQQALGQGPEFLTYFQNEAQLDKSGLPSDRFFAERPEGSVSTLKIQRTQQEDSAVYLCASSVGTPGGNTEAFFGQGTRLTVV.

This clonotype was counted at least ten times. This chain connects TRBV20-1 to TRBJ1-1, with TRBD1 matching 7 bases. CDR1 and CDR2 (germline): DFQATT, SNEGSKA (reference sequence). The ends lost 6 bases at V and 4 bases at J; junction bases unmatched: 11. CDR3 length: 14 amino acids. CDR3 loop: CSAGYAGGLTEAFF. CDR3 in DNA: TGCAGTGCGGGATATGCAGGGGGTCTCACTGAAGCTTTCTTT.

There are many counts of this clonotype. This sequence joins TRBV29-1 and TRBJ1-2; possibly TRBD1 for D (6 bases). Trimming stripped 4 bases from V and 4 bases from J, with 22 bases between. The CDR3 spans 16 residues. Germline V lookup: CDR1 SQVTM, CDR2 ANQGSEA. The CDR3 reads CSVGFLGGEISYGYTF. As DNA, the CDR3 is TGCAGCGTTGGCTTTCTCGGGGGCGAGATCTCCTATGGCTACACCTTC.

The chain joins TRBV7-3 to TRBJ2-2; no reliable D call. The ends were cut back, 3 bases at V and 0 bases at J, with 11 bases in the middle. The CDR3 runs 16 residues. Looked up from germline, CDR1 is SGHTA and CDR2 is FQGTGA. The CDR3 sequence is CASSFFKGSNTGELFF. In DNA, the CDR3 is TGTGCCAGCAGCTTCTTTAAAGGGTCGAACACCGGGGAGCTGTTTTTT. Supplemented by reference TRBV7-3 and TRBJ2-2, the full variable domain reads GAGVSQTPSNKVTEKGKYVELRCDPISGHTALYWYRQSLGQGPEFLIYFQGTGAADDSGLPNDRFFAVRPEGSVSTLKIQRTERGDSAVYLCASSFFKGSNTGELFFGEGSRLTVL.

This clonotype was observed a handful of times. V is TRBV28 and J is TRBJ1-6, with 7 positions matching TRBD1. Germline CDR1 and CDR2: MDHEN and SYDVKM. This CDR3 spans 16 amino acids. V shed 1 base and J 13 bases; nucleotides not matched to a gene: 13. CDR3 bases: TGTGCCAGCAGTTTATACCTACTACAGGGGCCGCTCCCCCTCCACTTT. Its translation: CASSLYLLQGPLPLHF. The complete variable domain, with remaining parts taken from reference TRBV28 and TRBJ1-6, reads DVKVTQSSRYLVKRTGEKVFLECVQDMDHENMFWYRQDPGLGLRLIYFSYDVKMKEKGDIPEGYSVSREKKERFSLILESASTNQTSMYLCASSLYLLQGPLPLHFGNGTRLTVT.

The J gene is TRBJ1-2, the V gene TRBV6-5; no definite D call. V was clipped by 2 bases and J by 5 bases, with 18 bases between them. Germline V gene sequence: CDR1 MNHEY, CDR2 SVGAGI. This CDR3 is built from 16 residues. The DNA of the CDR3 is TGTGCCAGCAGTTACAGTAACATCGCCTTTACTTATGGCTACACCTTC. This translates into CASSYSNIAFTYGYTF.

This clonotype has ten or more counts. The V call is TRBV7-9, the J call TRBJ1-3; D remains ambiguous. V was pared by 5 bases and J by 1 base, with 15 bases between. The CDR3 has 16 amino acids. Germline lookup yields CDR1 SEHNR and CDR2 FQNEAQ (reference sequence). This CDR3 reads CASSPPEVLSGNTIYF. The CDR3 bases are TGTGCCAGCAGCCCCCCGGAAGTTCTGTCTGGAAACACCATATATTTT.

This chain uses TRBV29-1 with TRBJ2-7; 10 bases align to TRBD1. This CDR3 is 15 amino acids long. Germline trimming cut 7 bases from V and 2 bases from J; bases unmatched to any gene: 11. CDR1 SQVTM and CDR2 ANQGSEA come from the germline V gene. The CDR3 is CSASSTGTGAYEQYF. The CDR3 bases are TGCAGCGCCTCATCAACCGGGACAGGGGCCTACGAGCAGTACTTC.

V gene TRBV12-3 or TRBV12-4 combines with J gene TRBJ1-1; D not certain. This CDR3 comprises 16 residues. Trimming took 4 bases from V and 0 from J, leaving 15 bases between them. CDR3: CASSYPAGQMNTEAFF. The CDR3, as DNA: TGTGCCAGCAGTTATCCAGCGGGCCAGATGAACACTGAAGCTTTCTTT.

This chain joins TRBV9 and TRBJ1-6; D gene ambiguous. V gave up 4 bases and J gave up 3 bases, with 8 bases separating them. CDR3 length equals 14 residues. Germline CDR1 SGDLS, CDR2 YYNGEE. CDR3 residues: CASSRDYYNSPLHF. Written as DNA, the CDR3 is TGTGCCAGCAGCCGCGATTACTATAATTCACCCCTCCACTTT.

This clonotype was recorded many times. The V call is TRBV20-1, the J call TRBJ1-4; TRBD1 aligns across 9 bases. J gave up 7 bases and V 4 bases, and 7 bases lay outside the gene matches. The CDR3 runs 14 residues. Germline CDR1 DFQATT, CDR2 SNEGSKA (reference sequence). The CDR3 DNA reads TGCAGTGCTAATCCGGGACAGGGTACTGAAAAACTGTTTTTT. It is translated as CSANPGQGTEKLFF.

This clonotype appeared once. The gene calls are TRBV7-9 and TRBJ2-5, with D possibly being TRBD2 (8 bases). The CDR3 loop spans 18 amino acids. The germline V gene encodes CDR1 SEHNR and CDR2 FQNEAQ (reference sequence). V shed 8 bases and J shed 2 bases, with 27 bases lying between them. Here the CDR3 reads CASAPSRGAASGQETQYF. The DNA for the CDR3 is TGTGCCAGCGCCCCCTCCAGGGGGGCCGCTAGCGGGCAAGAGACCCAGTACTTC.

This clonotype was seen many times. V is TRBV13 and J is TRBJ1-2, with 8 bases fitting TRBD1. CDR1 and CDR2 from the germline V gene are PRHDT and FYEKMQ (reference sequence). The CDR3 runs to 12 residues. With 4 bases clipped from V and 10 bases from J, the junction kept 5 bases outside the gene matches. As DNA, the CDR3 is TGTGCCAGCAGCTACTCAGGGGGCGTCTACACCTTC. Its translation: CASSYSGGVYTF.

For this clonotype: One end of the junction varies from germline; a read error may be responsible. V and J are TRBV29-1 and TRBJ2-2; D may be TRBD2 (6 bases). The CDR3 sequence is 13 residues long. Germline V gives CDR1 SQVTM, CDR2 ANQGSEA. The CDR3 DNA sequence: TGCAGCGTTCCTCAGGGAGGTACCGGGGAGCTGTTCTTT. Protein sequence: CSVPQGGTGELFF.